This T cell receptor delta chain was identified in a study of γδ T cells in repeated Plasmodium falciparum infection. Study at large: Sampling occurred at baseline, pre-infection for selected infections, and 21 days post-infection.

Overall study findings and caveats: Vgamma9/Vdelta2+ repertoires stayed stably polyclonal over time and infection. Waves of new clonotype selection appeared after repeated controlled infections in Vdelta2-negative, largely Vdelta1+, gammadelta T cells.

This clone was detected only a few times. Its cognate antigen is unknown. The protein in TCRdb stems from a much larger clone and differs at residue 10 from this DNA's translation, likely a read error; here the protein is translated from the DNA. The CDR3 has 21 residues. CDR1 and CDR2 from the germline V gene are TSWWSYY and QGS. V was clipped by 5 bases and J by 0 bases; unmatched bases: 19. TRG and TRD sequences were obtained from every sorted gammadelta sample. TCRdb re-called clones from the multiplex PCR reads using CATT. The top ten hold around 8.1% of the sample, which has roughly 93,000 delta-chain clones, almost 1.5% seen once. Gammadelta T cells were flow-sorted from PBMC into Vgamma9/Vdelta2+ and Vdelta2-negative populations for bulk analysis.

This sequence originates from a pool of human donors (malaria-infected and uninfected, not separated). Sequencing was done on a sample of gamma-delta T cells from blood. The chain employs TRDV1 and TRDJ1; TRDD3 aligns across 12 bases. CDR3 amino acids: CALGLTRRNSWGIRYTDKLIF. The CDR3 nucleotides read TGTGCTCTTGGGCTTACTCGACGTAATAGCTGGGGGATACGGTACACCGATAAACTCATCTTT.